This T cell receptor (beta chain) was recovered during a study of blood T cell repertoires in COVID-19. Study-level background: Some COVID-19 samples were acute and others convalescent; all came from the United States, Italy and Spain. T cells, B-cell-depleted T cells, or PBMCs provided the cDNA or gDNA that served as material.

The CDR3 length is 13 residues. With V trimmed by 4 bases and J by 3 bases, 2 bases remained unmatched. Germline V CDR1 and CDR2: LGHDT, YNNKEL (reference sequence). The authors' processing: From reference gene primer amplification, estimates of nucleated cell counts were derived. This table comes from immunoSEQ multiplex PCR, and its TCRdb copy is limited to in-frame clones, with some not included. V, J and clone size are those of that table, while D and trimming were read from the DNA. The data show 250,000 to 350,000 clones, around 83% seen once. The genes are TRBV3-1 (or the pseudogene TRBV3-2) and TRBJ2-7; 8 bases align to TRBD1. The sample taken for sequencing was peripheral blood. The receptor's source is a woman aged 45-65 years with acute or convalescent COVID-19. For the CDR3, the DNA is TGTGCCAGCAGCCTACAGGGGGTCTACGAGCAGTACTTC. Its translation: CASSLQGVYEQYF.